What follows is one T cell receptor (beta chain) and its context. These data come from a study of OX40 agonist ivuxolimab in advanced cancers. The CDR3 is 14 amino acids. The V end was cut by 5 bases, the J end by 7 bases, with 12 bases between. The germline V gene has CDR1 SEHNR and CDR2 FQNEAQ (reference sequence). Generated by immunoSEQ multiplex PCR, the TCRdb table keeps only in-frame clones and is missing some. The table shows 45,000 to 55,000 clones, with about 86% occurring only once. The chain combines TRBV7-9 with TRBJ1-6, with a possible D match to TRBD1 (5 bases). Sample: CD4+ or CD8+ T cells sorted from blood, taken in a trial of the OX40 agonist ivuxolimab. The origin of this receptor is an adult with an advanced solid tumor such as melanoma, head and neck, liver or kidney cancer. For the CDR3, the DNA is TGTGCCAGCAGCCCTTGGGACGGCAATTCACCCCTCCACTTT. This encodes CASSPWDGNSPLHF.